The 31 T cell receptor beta chains given below trace back to one sample, sequenced in a study of T cells of healthy individuals. MiXCR, applied by TCRdb to the 5' RACE reads, yields one record per CDR3 protein. The profile shows approximately 100,000 distinct CDR3 sequences, under 20% of them singletons. Every receptor here comes from a human donor in good health.

This clonotype was detected only a few times. Compared with germline, one end of the junction differs, possibly owing to a read error. This sequence joins TRBV6-2 or TRBV6-3 and TRBJ1-1; no firm D call. Germline CDR1 MNHEY, CDR2 SVGEGT. The CDR3 totals 14 residues. The CDR3 loop reads CANSSQVQNTEAFF. In DNA, the CDR3 is TGTGCCAACAGTTCGCAAGTACAGAACACTGAAGCTTTCTTT.

This clonotype was counted ten times or more. The V call is TRBV29-1, the J call TRBJ2-3, with a weak D call TRBD1 (6 bases). The CDR3 has 14 amino acids. The germline V gene encodes CDR1 SQVTM and CDR2 ANQGSEA. Trimming removed 1 base at V and 2 bases at J, with 10 bases between. For the CDR3, the DNA is TGCAGCGTTGAAGGACAGGTGGCCACAGATACGCAGTATTTT. It yields the protein CSVEGQVATDTQYF.

This clonotype was observed a few times. The chain links TRBV28 to TRBJ1-1; TRBD1 is a possible D gene (5 bases). With 6 bases removed from V and 5 bases from J, the gap between germline ends came to 16 bases. The CDR3 contains 14 residues. Germline V lookup: CDR1 MDHEN, CDR2 SYDVKM. DNA of the CDR3: TGTGCCAGCAGCGGGACCGGCGTTTGGACTGAAGCTTTCTTT. This sequence encodes CASSGTGVWTEAFF. Looking up the rest from reference TRBV28 and TRBJ1-1 gives the full variable domain: DVKVTQSSRYLVKRTGEKVFLECVQDMDHENMFWYRQDPGLGLRLIYFSYDVKMKEKGDIPEGYSVSREKKERFSLILESASTNQTSMYLCASSGTGVWTEAFFGQGTRLTVV.

The V gene is TRBV28, the J gene TRBJ1-2, with D possibly being TRBD1 (6 bases). There are 15 residues in the CDR3. CDR1 is MDHEN, CDR2 SYDVKM, per germline. V lost 3 bases and J lost 2, with 13 bases in between. CDR3 in DNA: TGTGCCAGCAGTTTCCCGGGACACATCAACTATGGCTACACCTTC. Its protein product is CASSFPGHINYGYTF.

The genes are TRBV7-9 and TRBJ1-5; 9 nucleotides line up with TRBD1. With 0 bases clipped from V and 7 bases from J, the junction kept 7 bases outside the gene matches. The CDR3 loop spans 16 amino acids. Germline loops: CDR1 SEHNR, CDR2 FQNEAQ (reference sequence). In DNA form, the CDR3 reads TGTGCCAGCAGCTTAGCCGCAAGGACAGGGGACCAGCCCCAGCATTTT. This sequence encodes CASSLAARTGDQPQHF.

There are a few counts of this clonotype. The chain recombines TRBV7-2 with TRBJ2-7, with 8 nucleotides matching TRBD1. Germline trimming cut 4 bases from V and 6 bases from J; bases unmatched to any gene: 5. The germline gives CDR1 SGHTA, CDR2 FQGNSA. The CDR3 runs 13 residues. The CDR3 DNA sequence: TGTGCCAGCAGCTCGCGACAGGGGACCGAGCAGTACTTC. It yields the protein CASSSRQGTEQYF.

This clonotype has at least ten counts. The rearrangement joins TRBV6-2 or TRBV6-3 to TRBJ1-1, with D perhaps matching TRBD1 (6 bases). The CDR3 contains 15 residues. V was clipped by 7 bases and J by 0 bases, with 15 bases between them. Germline assignment: CDR1 MNHEY and CDR2 SVGEGT. The CDR3 loop reads CASTPGVEMNTEAFF. In nucleotides, the CDR3 is TGTGCCAGCACCCCAGGGGTGGAGATGAACACTGAAGCTTTCTTT.

This clonotype was observed many times. The chain carries TRBV19 and TRBJ2-1; TRBD1 or TRBD2 may be the D gene (5 bases each). Germline-derived CDR1 and CDR2 are LNHDA and SQIVND (reference sequence). Trimming left V 3 bases short and J 10 bases short, with 22 bases between. This CDR3 contains 16 residues. CDR3 in DNA: TGTGCCAGTAGTATTCTGGTCGGGGCACTGCTTGAGGAGCAGTTCTTC. Amino acids: CASSILVGALLEEQFF.

There are a few counts of this clonotype. CDR3 residues: CASSVPSGAGGEQFF. As DNA, the CDR3 is TGTGCCAGTAGTGTGCCTAGCGGGGCTGGGGGTGAGCAGTTCTTC. The chain joins TRBV19 to TRBJ2-1, with 9 bases that match TRBD2. This CDR3 is built from 15 residues. Trimming at V came to 5 bases and at J to 9 bases, leaving 11 bases not matched to a gene. CDR1 and CDR2 (germline): LNHDA, SQIVND (reference sequence).

This clonotype was detected many times. The chain is built from TRBV18 and TRBJ2-5; D is uncertain. Trimming took 3 bases from V and 5 from J, leaving 7 bases between them. The CDR3 spans 12 residues. Germline values: CDR1 KGHSH, CDR2 LQKENI. CDR3 protein: CASSPLGETQYF. CDR3 coding DNA: TGTGCCAGCTCACCTTTGGGGGAGACCCAGTACTTC. The full variable domain, rest sourced from reference TRBV18 and TRBJ2-5, is NAGVMQNPRHLVRRRGQEARLRCSPMKGHSHVYWYRQLPEEGLKFMVYLQKENIIDESGMPKERFSAEFPKEGPSILRIQQVVRGDSAAYFCASSPLGETQYFGPGTRLLVL.

The chain joins TRBV5-5 to TRBJ2-7; 11 bases fit TRBD1. V dropped 0 bases and J dropped 2; count of bases not matched to a gene: 1. This CDR3 comprises 15 residues. The germline CDR1 and CDR2 sequences are SGHKS and YYEKEE (reference sequence). The CDR3 is CASSLEGQGAYEQYF. CDR3 DNA sequence: TGTGCCAGCAGCTTGGAGGGACAGGGGGCCTACGAGCAGTACTTC.

The rearrangement uses TRBV12-5 and TRBJ2-3; TRBD1 agrees at 9 bases. Germline loops: CDR1 LGHNT, CDR2 FRNRAP. The CDR3 spans 15 residues. The CDR3 sequence: CASSPPGQGLDTQYF. The CDR3 nucleotides read TGTGCCAGCAGTCCCCCGGGACAGGGACTAGATACGCAGTATTTT.

This clonotype turned up a few times. V is TRBV5-1 and J is TRBJ2-1, with 8 bases lining up with TRBD1. Germline V lookup: CDR1 SGHRS, CDR2 YFSETQ. The CDR3 covers 15 residues. J was trimmed by 5 bases and V by 5 bases; bases with no gene match: 9. The CDR3 is CASSSTGTGDNEQFF. The CDR3 nucleotides read TGCGCCAGCAGTTCTACCGGGACAGGAGACAATGAGCAGTTCTTC.

With regard to this clonotype: Possible read error: a much larger clone is one base away. The genes are TRBV12-2 and TRBJ2-1; the table's D call, TRBD1, has no DNA check behind it. TRBV12-2 is recorded as a pseudogene. This CDR3 comprises 14 residues. The CDR3 bases are TGTGCAAGTCGCCCCCACAGGAGGCAGTGCTGGCAGTTCTTC. Translation: CASRPHRRQCWQFF.

V usage is TRBV2 and J usage is TRBJ2-1; maybe TRBD2 (5 bases). Germline V CDR1 and CDR2: SNHLY, FYNNEI. The V end was cut by 6 bases, the J end by 3 bases, with 6 bases between. CDR3 length: 12 amino acids. CDR3 loop: CASSGNYNEQFF. CDR3 coding DNA: TGTGCCAGCAGCGGGAACTACAATGAGCAGTTCTTC.

This chain links TRBV20-1 with TRBJ1-5; 10 bases map to TRBD1. CDR1 and CDR2 from the germline V gene are DFQATT and SNEGSKA (reference sequence). J lost 6 bases, V lost 5 bases, and 7 bases had no gene match. This CDR3 is 14 amino acids long. CDR3 sequence (DNA): TGCAGTGCTTCTAGGGACAGGGGAGGTCAGCCCCAGCATTTT. Translating gives CSASRDRGGQPQHF.

This clonotype was counted a few times. The V call is TRBV3-1, the J call TRBJ2-5, with 12 nucleotides matching TRBD2. Germline V gene data show CDR1 as LGHDT and CDR2 as YNNKEL (reference sequence). With 0 bases clipped from V and 7 bases from J, the junction kept 6 bases outside the gene matches. The CDR3 is made up of 16 amino acids. The CDR3 here is CASSQDRLAGAGTQYF. The CDR3, as DNA: TGTGCCAGCAGCCAAGATCGACTAGCGGGAGCGGGGACCCAGTACTTC.

This clonotype was found a few times. The chain combines TRBV4-1 with TRBJ2-3, with TRBD1 matching over 7 bases. V dropped 3 bases and J dropped 2; count of bases not matched to a gene: 5. CDR1 and CDR2 from the germline V gene are MGHRA and YSYEKL. The CDR3 length is 15 residues. Written as DNA, the CDR3 is TGCGCCAGCAGCCACGAGGGGGCTTCCACAGATACGCAGTATTTT. Translating it yields CASSHEGASTDTQYF.

This clonotype was counted only a few times. The CDR3 nucleotides read TGTGCCAGCAGCTTGGACCCAGGCTTGTCTGTCAATGAGCAGTTCTTC. This sequence encodes CASSLDPGLSVNEQFF. The chain joins TRBV5-6 to TRBJ2-1; D remains unclear. Germline assignment: CDR1 SGHDT and CDR2 YYEEEE. CDR3 size: 16 residues. Trimming shortened V by 0 bases and J by 6 bases, and 16 bases separated the two germline ends.

The V and J genes are TRBV9 and TRBJ2-7; 9 bases are shared with TRBD2. The CDR3 totals 16 residues. CDR1 SGDLS and CDR2 YYNGEE come from the germline V gene. Trimming removed 3 bases from V and 7 bases from J; junction bases left unmatched: 14. CDR3: CASSAPGVAGVGEQYF. For the CDR3, the DNA is TGTGCCAGCAGCGCCCCGGGAGTAGCGGGGGTCGGAGAGCAGTACTTC.

This clonotype was detected many times. The rearrangement links TRBV6-9 to TRBJ2-3; D is ambiguous. CDR1 MNHGY and CDR2 SVAAGI come from the germline V gene. Deletions cut 4 bases from V and 2 bases from J, with 10 bases between. The CDR3 runs 14 residues. CDR3 coding DNA: TGTGCCAGCAGTTTTCTCTCCGACACAGATACGCAGTATTTT. Translating it yields CASSFLSDTDTQYF.

This clonotype was seen many times. The rearrangement joins TRBV4-3 to TRBJ2-1; D unresolved. Germline V gene sequence: CDR1 LGHNA, CDR2 YSLEER. Deletions cut 5 bases from V and 4 bases from J, with 15 bases between. The CDR3 consists of 15 residues. CDR3 DNA: TGCGCCAGCAGCGATCGCGGTTCTAGTTACAATGAGCAGTTCTTC. Encoded protein: CASSDRGSSYNEQFF.

There are many counts of this clonotype. The chain has TRBV27 and TRBJ1-5; D not resolved. This CDR3 is built from 15 residues. V gave up 5 bases and J gave up 4 bases, with 15 bases separating them. Germline V gene sequence: CDR1 MNHEY, CDR2 SMNVEV (reference sequence). The CDR3 sequence is CASSKGLGPNQPQHF. For the CDR3, the DNA is TGTGCCAGCAGTAAAGGGTTGGGTCCAAATCAGCCCCAGCATTTT.

This clonotype has just a few counts. This chain connects TRBV6-5 to TRBJ1-4; D remains unclear. Trimming shortened V by 1 base and J by 7 bases, and 10 bases separated the two germline ends. The germline V gene has CDR1 MNHEY and CDR2 SVGAGI. The CDR3 consists of 14 residues. The CDR3 sequence: CASSYLDSSEKLFF. In DNA form, the CDR3 reads TGTGCCAGCAGTTACTTAGACTCGAGTGAAAAACTGTTTTTT.

This chain links TRBV4-3 with TRBJ1-4; 8 bases fit TRBD1. J gave up 5 bases and V 3 bases, and 8 bases lay outside the gene matches. CDR1 LGHNA and CDR2 YSLEER come from the germline V gene. The CDR3 is 16 residues long. CDR3 in DNA: TGCGCCAGCAGCCAGTCTGCGGCAGGGGGCAATGAAAAACTGTTTTTT. Amino acids: CASSQSAAGGNEKLFF.

This clonotype was seen only a few times. This chain links TRBV6-1 with TRBJ2-3; maybe TRBD1 (6 bases). Trimming took 10 bases from V and 2 from J, leaving 13 bases between them. Germline loops: CDR1 MNHNS, CDR2 SASEGT. The CDR3 sequence is 13 residues long. For the CDR3, the DNA is TGTGCCATCCCAGGGGACACCACAGATACGCAGTATTTT. Its protein is CAIPGDTTDTQYF.

In this sample, this clonotype turned up many times. DNA of the CDR3: TGTGCCAGCAGTTCAATGACTGAAGCTTTCTTT. This encodes CASSSMTEAFF. The V and J genes are TRBV6-5 and TRBJ1-1; D remains ambiguous. V lost 4 bases, J lost 5 bases, and 5 bases lay in between. CDR3 length: 11 residues. The V gene's germline CDR1 is MNHEY and CDR2 SVGAGI.

At least ten counts were recorded for this clonotype. The V call is TRBV6-6, the J call TRBJ1-5; no clear D gene. V lost 2 bases to trimming and J lost 5 bases, with 7 bases between them. This CDR3 contains 13 residues. Germline CDR1 and CDR2: MNHNY and SVGAGI (reference sequence). The CDR3, as DNA: TGTGCCAGCAGTTACACAGCAGATCAGCCCCAGCATTTT. This gives the protein CASSYTADQPQHF.

The chain uses TRBV7-9 and TRBJ2-1; no definite D call. The CDR3 extends over 15 amino acids. In germline, CDR1 is SEHNR, CDR2 FQNEAQ (reference sequence). Trimming pared 1 base from V and 0 bases from J, leaving 7 bases between. CDR3 nucleotides: TGTGCCAGCAGCTTAGACCTAAACTCCTACAATGAGCAGTTCTTC. Amino acid sequence: CASSLDLNSYNEQFF.

The chain combines TRBV7-9 with TRBJ2-3; weak D call: TRBD2 (5 bases). The V end lost 7 bases, the J end lost 0 bases, and 8 bases lay between the germline ends. CDR1 is SEHNR and CDR2 is FQNEAQ in the germline V gene (reference sequence). This CDR3 has 13 residues. The CDR3: CASTGSSTDTQYF. The CDR3 region has the DNA TGTGCCAGCACGGGAAGTAGCACAGATACGCAGTATTTT. The complete variable domain, with remaining parts taken from reference TRBV7-9 and TRBJ2-3, reads DTGVSQNPRHKITKRGQNVTFRCDPISEHNRLYWYRQTLGQGPEFLTYFQNEAQLEKSRLLSDRFSAERPKGSFSTLEIQRTEQGDSAMYLCASTGSSTDTQYFGPGTRLTVL.

With respect to this clonotype: A much larger clonotype is one base distant, so this may be a read error. V and J are TRBV28 and TRBJ2-2, with TRBD1 identical over 9 bases. The J segment lost 1 base and the V segment lost 3 bases, leaving 9 bases of the junction unmatched. Germline CDR1 reads MDHEN; CDR2 reads SYDVKM. This CDR3 is 18 amino acids long. The CDR3 DNA follows: TGTGCCAGCAGTTTTCCCTTCCACAGGGGGCTGAACACCGGGGAGCTGTTTTTT. The encoded protein is CASSFPFHRGLNTGELFF.